The 10 T cell receptor beta chains below all came from one sample that was sequenced in a study of CD8+ T cells in alopecia areata. Investigators isolated RNA and reverse transcribed it into cDNA to act as the sequencing template. Sequencing was performed with immunoSEQ multiplex PCR; in TCRdb, only in-frame clones are kept and a portion is missing. The data contain about 190,000 clones, 50% to 60% of them singletons. The sample's treatment: oral pan-JAK inhibitor, 5-10 mg twice daily. The sequencing used CD4+ T cells sorted from blood, collected at week 4, from a patient treated with tofacitinib. These receptor sequences come from a human donor with alopecia areata.

V is TRBV29-1 and J is TRBJ2-5; tentatively, D is TRBD1 or TRBD2 (5 bases each). CDR3 length equals 13 residues. Looked up from germline, CDR1 is SQVTM and CDR2 is ANQGSEA. V was pared by 6 bases and J by 1 base, with 12 bases between. The CDR3 reads CSVQRGAQETQYF. In nucleotides, the CDR3 is TGCAGCGTCCAAAGGGGAGCCCAAGAGACCCAGTACTTC.

The chain carries TRBV14 and TRBJ2-5; 10 bases map to TRBD1. CDR3 size: 15 residues. Germline-derived CDR1 and CDR2 are SGHDN and FVKESK. V lost 1 base to trimming and J lost 4 bases; unmatched junction nucleotides: 3. CDR3 amino acids: CASSQADRGRETQYF. The CDR3 coding sequence is TGTGCCAGCAGCCAAGCTGACAGGGGGCGAGAGACCCAGTACTTC. The entire variable domain, with the rest obtained from reference TRBV14 and TRBJ2-5, is as follows: EAGVTQFPSHSVIEKGQTVTLRCDPISGHDNLYWYRRVMGKEIKFLLHFVKESKQDESGMPNNRFLAERTGGTYSTLKVQPAELEDSGVYFCASSQADRGRETQYFGPGTRLLVL.

This clone was counted a single time. The rearrangement joins TRBV27 to TRBJ2-2; perhaps TRBD2 as D (6 bases). With 5 bases removed from V and 6 bases from J, the gap between germline ends came to 13 bases. CDR3 length equals 14 residues. The germline V gene encodes CDR1 MNHEY and CDR2 SMNVEV (reference sequence). CDR3 DNA sequence: TGTGCCAGCAGTCAGACTAGGAGCCCCGGGGAGCTGTTTTTT. Translation gives CASSQTRSPGELFF.

This chain links TRBV2 with TRBJ2-4; 7 bases are a match to TRBD1. CDR1 is SNHLY and CDR2 is FYNNEI in the germline V gene. The ends lost 6 bases at V and 3 bases at J; junction bases unmatched: 5. This CDR3 is built from 14 residues. The CDR3 nucleotides read TGTGCCAGCAGGGGGGACAGTGGCAAAAACATTCAGTACTTC. Amino acids: CASRGDSGKNIQYF.

The CDR3 coding sequence is TGCAGCGTTGAAGGAACTAGGAAGGATACGCAGTATTTT. It is translated as CSVEGTRKDTQYF. The chain recombines TRBV29-1 with TRBJ2-3, with D possibly being TRBD2 (5 bases). V was cut by 1 base and J by 6 bases, with 11 bases left in between. Germline V gene lookup returns CDR1 SQVTM and CDR2 ANQGSEA. The CDR3 spans 13 residues.

This chain connects TRBV9 to TRBJ2-7, with D perhaps matching TRBD1 or TRBD2 (6 bases each). The germline V gene encodes CDR1 SGDLS and CDR2 YYNGEE. Trimming shortened V by 4 bases and J by 7 bases, and 21 bases separated the two germline ends. This CDR3 has 15 amino acids. CDR3 sequence reads: CASSPLGGTVEEQYF. CDR3 DNA sequence: TGTGCCAGCAGCCCTCTAGGGGGGACGGTAGAAGAGCAGTACTTC.

The chain is built from TRBV5-1 and TRBJ2-2; D might be TRBD1 or TRBD2, each matching 6 bases. Germline V CDR1 and CDR2: SGHRS, YFSETQ. The CDR3 is made up of 16 amino acids. Between the trimmed V and J ends, which lost 0 bases and 4 bases, there was a span of 13 bases. The CDR3 nucleotides are TGCGCCAGCAGCTTGGGCGCCAAGGGGGGCACCGGGGAGCTGTTTTTT. Encoded protein: CASSLGAKGGTGELFF.

V and J are TRBV29-1 and TRBJ2-2, with no clear D. The CDR3 loop spans 11 amino acids. The V and J ends lost 4 bases and 6 bases respectively, with 6 bases between them. CDR1 is SQVTM and CDR2 is ANQGSEA in the germline V gene. CDR3 coding DNA: TGCAGCGTTGGGGATGCCGGGGAGCTGTTTTTT. It is translated as CSVGDAGELFF.

This clone was detected only a few times. V is TRBV7-3 and J is TRBJ1-1; tentative D call: TRBD1 (6 bases). The V end lost 5 bases, the J end lost 4 bases, and 26 bases lay between the germline ends. Germline lookup yields CDR1 SGHTA and CDR2 FQGTGA. This CDR3 has 18 amino acids. Written as DNA, the CDR3 is TGTGCCAGCAGCCCCATGGGGACATCGAGATCAGGCAGCACTGAAGCTTTCTTT. This gives the protein CASSPMGTSRSGSTEAFF.

The CDR3 coding sequence is TGTGCCAGCAGTGAAAACAGGGGGCGCGGGTACGAGCAGTACTTC. Translated: CASSENRGRGYEQYF. The chain joins TRBV25-1 to TRBJ2-7; 9 nucleotides align to TRBD1. The germline V gene encodes CDR1 MGHDK and CDR2 SYGVNS. Unmatched junction bases numbered 6, after V lost 2 bases and J lost 4 bases. There are 15 residues in the CDR3.